The 13 T cell receptor beta chains given below trace back to one sample, sequenced in a study of T cells in narcolepsy. Data came from immunoSEQ multiplex PCR; TCRdb stores just in-frame clones and leaves some out. This table has some 29,000 clones, about 90% appearing once. Sample: memory (CD45RA-) CD4+ T cells from blood. The source is a human donor in good health.

CDR3 loop: CASSLDSLAKNIQYF. The CDR3 DNA follows: TGTGCCAGCAGCCTGGACAGCCTAGCCAAAAACATTCAGTACTTC. The genes are TRBV11-3 and TRBJ2-4; D perhaps matches TRBD1 (6 bases). V was trimmed by 5 bases and J by 0 bases, leaving 11 bases between them. The V gene's germline CDR1 is SGHNT and CDR2 YENEEA. The CDR3 length is 15 residues.

This chain uses TRBV28 with TRBJ2-1; 9 bases are a match to TRBD2. The junction had 7 bases not matched to a gene; V was cut back by 8 bases and J by 5 bases. Germline V gene sequence: CDR1 MDHEN, CDR2 SYDVKM. The CDR3 loop spans 14 amino acids. As DNA, the CDR3 is TGTGCCAGCTTGGGTAGCGGGAGTCACAATGAGCAGTTCTTC. Translating gives CASLGSGSHNEQFF.

The chain has TRBV4-2 and TRBJ1-1; D unresolved. From germline, CDR1 is LGHNA and CDR2 YNFKEQ. Deletions cut 6 bases from V and 7 bases from J, with 9 bases between. The CDR3 length is 11 residues. CDR3 coding DNA: TGTGCCAGCAGAAACGACCGTGAAGCTTTCTTT. Translation: CASRNDREAFF.

The gene calls are TRBV28 and TRBJ1-2; a weak D match, TRBD1 (6 bases). The V end lost 6 bases, the J end lost 3 bases, and 14 bases lay between the germline ends. The CDR3 contains 14 residues. Germline lookup yields CDR1 MDHEN and CDR2 SYDVKM. CDR3 nucleotides: TGTGCCAGCAGCGGATCCAGGGGAGACTATGGCTACACCTTC. Translating gives CASSGSRGDYGYTF.

CDR3 bases: TGTGCCAGCTCACCACCGGCGCAGGGCTACGAGCAGTACTTC. Translated: CASSPPAQGYEQYF. The chain has TRBV18 and TRBJ2-7, with D maybe TRBD1 (5 bases). This CDR3 is 14 amino acids long. V was pared by 0 bases and J by 3 bases, with 9 bases between. From germline, CDR1 is KGHSH and CDR2 LQKENI.

A single count supports this clone. This chain joins TRBV15 and TRBJ2-1; possibly TRBD2 for D (5 bases). V lost 5 bases, J lost 0 bases, and 14 bases lay in between. This CDR3 spans 16 amino acids. Germline V gives CDR1 LNHNV, CDR2 YYDKDF (reference sequence). The CDR3 reads CATSAGLLSSYNEQFF. The CDR3, as DNA: TGTGCCACCAGCGCCGGACTGTTGAGCTCCTACAATGAGCAGTTCTTC.

Points on this clone: The germline gene is not matched at one end of the junction; a read error may be the cause. The rearrangement uses TRBV10-3 and TRBJ2-7; D not resolved. The germline V gene has CDR1 ENHRY and CDR2 SYGVKD. The CDR3 loop spans 13 amino acids. The CDR3, as DNA: TGTGCCACCAGTGAACCCCTCACGTACGAGCAGTACTTC. The encoded protein is CATSEPLTYEQYF.

The V gene is TRBV28, the J gene TRBJ1-5; 9 positions match TRBD1. The CDR3 is made up of 15 amino acids. The germline gives CDR1 MDHEN, CDR2 SYDVKM. Losses at the gene ends were 4 bases for V and 7 bases for J; bases not matched to a gene: 8. CDR3 protein: CASSYHRGLGQPQHF. The CDR3, as DNA: TGTGCCAGCAGTTACCACAGGGGGCTTGGGCAGCCCCAGCATTTT.

The J gene is TRBJ2-4, the V gene TRBV29-1, with 8 bases matching TRBD1. V trimming: 6 bases; J trimming: 6 bases; junction bases outside the gene matches: 13. Germline V lookup: CDR1 SQVTM, CDR2 ANQGSEA. There are 15 residues in the CDR3. The CDR3 DNA follows: TGCAGCGTAACTGACCCTGACAGGGGTCGAAACATTCAGTACTTC. Its translation: CSVTDPDRGRNIQYF.

The rearrangement uses TRBV5-4 and TRBJ2-3; 9 bases are a match to TRBD2. V lost 0 bases and J lost 4; bases outside the gene matches: 12. The germline gives CDR1 SGHNT, CDR2 YYREEE (reference sequence). This CDR3 is 18 amino acids long. The CDR3 DNA reads TGTGCCAGCAGCTTGGTTGGGCGGGGGGGCACCAAGGCAGATACGCAGTATTTT. It codes for CASSLVGRGGTKADTQYF.

This sequence joins TRBV7-9 and TRBJ2-2, with D possibly matching TRBD1 (5 bases). The length of the CDR3 is 15 residues. Trimming left V 2 bases short and J 3 bases short, with 10 bases between. Germline lookup yields CDR1 SEHNR and CDR2 FQNEAQ (reference sequence). CDR3 bases: TGTGCCAGCAGCTTAAGGGGTGCCGACACCGGGGAGCTGTTTTTT. Translation: CASSLRGADTGELFF.

The CDR3 protein is CASTPPGTNPRYTF. The CDR3 nucleotides are TGTGCCAGCACTCCGCCCGGGACAAACCCCCGCTACACCTTC. The rearrangement joins TRBV2 to TRBJ1-2; D may be TRBD1 (6 bases). The V end was cut by 7 bases, the J end by 9 bases, with 21 bases between. Per the germline V gene, CDR1 is SNHLY and CDR2 is FYNNEI. CDR3 length: 14 residues.

This clone was counted once. The chain joins TRBV5-4 to TRBJ2-3; the match to TRBD1 covers 8 bases. J gave up 2 bases and V 0 bases, and 2 bases lay outside the gene matches. CDR1 is SGHNT, CDR2 YYREEE, per germline (reference sequence). The CDR3 runs 15 residues. The CDR3 sequence is CASSLAGGITDTQYF. DNA of the CDR3: TGTGCCAGCAGCTTGGCAGGGGGCATCACAGATACGCAGTATTTT.